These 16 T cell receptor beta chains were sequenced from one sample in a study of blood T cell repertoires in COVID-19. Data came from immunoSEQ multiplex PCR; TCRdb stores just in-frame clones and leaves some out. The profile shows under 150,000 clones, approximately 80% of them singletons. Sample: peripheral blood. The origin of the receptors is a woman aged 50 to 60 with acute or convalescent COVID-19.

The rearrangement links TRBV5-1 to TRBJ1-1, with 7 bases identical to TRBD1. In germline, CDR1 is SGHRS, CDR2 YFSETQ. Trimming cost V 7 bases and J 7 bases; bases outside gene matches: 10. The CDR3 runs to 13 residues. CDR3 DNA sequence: TGCGCCAGCGGTCGACAGGGAGAGGGTGAAGCTTTCTTT. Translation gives CASGRQGEGEAFF.

The CDR3 nucleotides are TGCGCCAGCAGCCAAGATATGCAGCAGGGGTTCCAGCATTTT. Residues: CASSQDMQQGFQHF. V gene TRBV4-3 combines with J gene TRBJ1-5; D possibly corresponds to TRBD1 (6 bases). The CDR3 has 14 amino acids. From germline, CDR1 is LGHNA and CDR2 YSLEER. Trimming shortened V by 0 bases and J by 12 bases, and 15 bases separated the two germline ends.

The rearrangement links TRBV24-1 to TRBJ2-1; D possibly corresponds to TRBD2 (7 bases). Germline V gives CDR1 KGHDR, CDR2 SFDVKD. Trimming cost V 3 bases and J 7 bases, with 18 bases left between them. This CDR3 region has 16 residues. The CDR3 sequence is CATSDEGGARRNEQFF. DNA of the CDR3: TGTGCCACCAGTGATGAGGGGGGGGCGCGTCGTAATGAGCAGTTCTTC.

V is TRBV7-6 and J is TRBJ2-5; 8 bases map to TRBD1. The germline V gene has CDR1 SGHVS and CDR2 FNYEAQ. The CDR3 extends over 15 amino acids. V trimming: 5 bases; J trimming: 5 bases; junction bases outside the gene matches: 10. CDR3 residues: CASSKTGTGIETQYF. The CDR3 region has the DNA TGTGCCAGCAGCAAAACCGGGACAGGAATTGAGACCCAGTACTTC.

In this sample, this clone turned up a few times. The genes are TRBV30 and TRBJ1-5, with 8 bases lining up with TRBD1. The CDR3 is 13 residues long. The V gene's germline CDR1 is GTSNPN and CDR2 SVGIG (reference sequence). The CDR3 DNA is TGTGCTTGGCAGGGGGCGAGCAATCAGCCCCAGCATTTT. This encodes CAWQGASNQPQHF.

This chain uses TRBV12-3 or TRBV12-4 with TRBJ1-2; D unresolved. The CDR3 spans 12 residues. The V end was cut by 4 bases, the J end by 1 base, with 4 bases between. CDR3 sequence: CASSSHNYGYTF. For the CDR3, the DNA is TGTGCCAGCAGTTCCCATAACTATGGCTACACCTTC.

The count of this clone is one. The CDR3 sequence: CASTLSGGLIDTQYF. In DNA form, the CDR3 reads TGCGCCAGCACCCTTAGCGGGGGGCTTATAGATACGCAGTATTTT. This sequence joins TRBV5-1 and TRBJ2-3; 10 nucleotides agree with TRBD2. CDR3 size: 15 residues. Germline V gene data show CDR1 as SGHRS and CDR2 as YFSETQ. After removal of 6 bases from V and 5 bases from J, the junction contained 9 bases not matched to a gene.

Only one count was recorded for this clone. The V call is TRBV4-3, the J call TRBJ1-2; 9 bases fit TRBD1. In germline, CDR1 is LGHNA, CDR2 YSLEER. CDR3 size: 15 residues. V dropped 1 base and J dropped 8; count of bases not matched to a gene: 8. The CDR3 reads CASSQGVLTGGGYTF. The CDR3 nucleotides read TGCGCCAGCAGCCAAGGCGTCTTGACAGGGGGAGGCTACACCTTC.

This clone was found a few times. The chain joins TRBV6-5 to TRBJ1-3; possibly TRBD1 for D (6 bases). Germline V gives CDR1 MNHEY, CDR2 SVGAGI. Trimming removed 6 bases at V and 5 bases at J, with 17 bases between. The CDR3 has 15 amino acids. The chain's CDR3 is CASRPSTQGRNTIYF. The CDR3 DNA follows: TGTGCCAGCAGACCTTCGACCCAGGGGAGAAACACCATATATTTT.

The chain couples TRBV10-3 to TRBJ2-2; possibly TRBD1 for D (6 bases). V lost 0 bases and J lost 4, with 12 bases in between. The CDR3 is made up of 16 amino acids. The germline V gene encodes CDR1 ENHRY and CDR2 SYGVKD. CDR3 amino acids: CAISESDRLLTGELFF. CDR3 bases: TGTGCCATCAGTGAGTCCGACAGGCTTCTCACCGGGGAGCTGTTTTTT.

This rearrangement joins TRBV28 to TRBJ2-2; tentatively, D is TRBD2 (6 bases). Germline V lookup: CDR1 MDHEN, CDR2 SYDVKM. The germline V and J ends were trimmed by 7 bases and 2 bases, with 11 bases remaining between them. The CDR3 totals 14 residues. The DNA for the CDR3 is TGTGCCAGCAAGGAGGGGCGCAACACCGGGGAGCTGTTTTTT. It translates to CASKEGRNTGELFF. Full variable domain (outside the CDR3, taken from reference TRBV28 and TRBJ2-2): DVKVTQSSRYLVKRTGEKVFLECVQDMDHENMFWYRQDPGLGLRLIYFSYDVKMKEKGDIPEGYSVSREKKERFSLILESASTNQTSMYLCASKEGRNTGELFFGEGSRLTVL.

The CDR3 region has the DNA TGTGCCTGGAGTCATGGGACAGGGTACGGAGCTTTCTTT. The encoded protein is CAWSHGTGYGAFF. This chain links TRBV30 with TRBJ1-1; 9 bases agree with TRBD1. Germline CDR1 is GTSNPN and CDR2 is SVGIG (reference sequence). The CDR3 is made up of 13 amino acids. V was pared by 2 bases and J by 10 bases, with 8 bases of the junction left unmatched. Variable domain in full (rest from reference TRBV30 and TRBJ1-1): SQTIHQWPATLVQPVGSPLSLECTVEGTSNPNLYWYRQAAGRGLQLLFYSVGIGQISSEVPQNLSASRPQDRQFILSSKKLLLSDSGFYLCAWSHGTGYGAFFGQGTRLTVV.

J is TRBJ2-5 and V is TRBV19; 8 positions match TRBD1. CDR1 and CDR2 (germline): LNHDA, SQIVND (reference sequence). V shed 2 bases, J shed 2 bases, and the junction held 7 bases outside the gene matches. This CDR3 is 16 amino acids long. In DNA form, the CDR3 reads TGTGCCAGTAGTATAATTTGGGGACAGGCGCAAGAGACCCAGTACTTC. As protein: CASSIIWGQAQETQYF.

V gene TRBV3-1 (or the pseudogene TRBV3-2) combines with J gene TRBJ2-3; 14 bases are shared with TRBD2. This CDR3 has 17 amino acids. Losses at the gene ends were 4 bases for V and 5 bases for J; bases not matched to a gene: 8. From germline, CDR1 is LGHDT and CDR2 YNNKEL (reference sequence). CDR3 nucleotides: TGTGCCAGCAGCCTCCGACTAGCGGGGGGGCAGGGAGATACGCAGTATTTT. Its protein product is CASSLRLAGGQGDTQYF.

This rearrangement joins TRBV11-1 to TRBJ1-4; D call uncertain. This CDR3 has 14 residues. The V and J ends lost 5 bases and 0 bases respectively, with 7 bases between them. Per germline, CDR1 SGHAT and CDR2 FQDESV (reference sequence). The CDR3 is CASSPRATNEKLFF. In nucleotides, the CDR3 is TGTGCCAGCAGCCCGCGTGCAACTAATGAAAAACTGTTTTTT.

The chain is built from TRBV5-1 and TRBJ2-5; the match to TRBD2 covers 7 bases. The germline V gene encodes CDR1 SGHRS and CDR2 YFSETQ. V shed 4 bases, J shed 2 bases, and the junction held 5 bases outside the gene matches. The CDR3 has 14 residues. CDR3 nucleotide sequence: TGCGCCAGCAGCCCCGGGGGGATTCAAGAGACCCAGTACTTC. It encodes CASSPGGIQETQYF.